The rows below give T cell receptor beta chains drawn from one sample of a study of shared clonotypes between healthy human individuals. Produced via immunoSEQ multiplex PCR; TCRdb's table is partial and in-frame only. The sample has approximately 1.5 million clones, 98% seen once; the top ten hold about 0.45%. The sequencing input was naive CD4+ T cells sorted from blood. These TCRs come from a man aged 25-45 years in good health. The CDR3 runs from the conserved cysteine through the conserved F or W. A D gene is named only where the DNA matches it firmly. Expanded clones get a size class; other rows say once, few or many, or leave the size out.

v_call	clone_size	d_call	j_call	cdr3_aa	cdr3_nt
TRBV5-6	-	-	TRBJ2-2	CASSLRQTGFPYTGELFF	TGTGCCAGCAGCTTGCGGCAGACAGGTTTTCCTTACACCGGGGAGCTGTTTTTT
TRBV14	-	-	TRBJ2-7	CASSQDNYEQYF	TGTGCCAGCAGCCAAGACAACTACGAGCAGTACTTC
TRBV4-3	-	TRBD2	TRBJ2-3	CASSQDSGRAEDTQYF	TGCGCCAGCAGCCAAGATAGCGGGAGAGCGGAAGATACGCAGTATTTT
TRBV7-2	-	TRBD2	TRBJ2-1	CASSRDLAGGPRNEQFF	TGTGCCAGCAGCCGAGACTTAGCGGGAGGGCCGCGGAATGAGCAGTTCTTC
TRBV14	-	TRBD2	TRBJ2-1	CASSQGLLARTYNEQFF	TGTGCCAGCAGCCAAGGACTACTAGCGCGCACCTACAATGAGCAGTTCTTC
TRBV7-9	-	-	TRBJ2-1	CASSPRGGPYNEQFF	TGTGCCAGCAGCCCACGCGGTGGCCCCTACAATGAGCAGTTCTTC
TRBV7-2	-	TRBD1	TRBJ2-1	CASSLGQGISSYNEQFF	TGTGCCAGCAGCCTAGGACAGGGTATCAGCTCCTACAATGAGCAGTTCTTC
TRBV7-9	-	-	TRBJ2-5	CASSSLRIYKETQYF	TGTGCCAGCAGCTCCCTACGAATTTACAAAGAGACCCAGTACTTC
TRBV27	-	-	TRBJ2-6	CASSRFANSGANVLTF	TGTGCCAGCAGCCGTTTTGCGAACTCTGGGGCCAACGTCCTGACTTTC
TRBV28	once	-	TRBJ2-1	CASTDTARYNEQFF	TGTGCCAGCACCGATACCGCCAGATACAATGAGCAGTTCTTC
TRBV7-9	-	-	TRBJ2-1	CASSLISRLNEQFF	TGTGCCAGCAGCTTAATATCAAGGCTCAATGAGCAGTTCTTC
TRBV6-1	-	-	TRBJ1-5	CASIREGDQPQHF	TGTGCCAGCATCAGGGAGGGGGATCAGCCCCAGCATTTT
TRBV5-1	-	TRBD1	TRBJ2-2	CASSLTGANTGELFF	TGCGCCAGCAGCTTGACAGGGGCGAACACCGGGGAGCTGTTTTTT
TRBV29-1	-	TRBD2	TRBJ2-7	CSVRLARAYEQYF	TGCAGCGTGCGACTAGCGCGCGCCTACGAGCAGTACTTC
TRBV21-1	-	-	TRBJ2-1	CARRGQRSSYNEQFF	TGTGCCAGGAGGGGACAGAGAAGCTCCTACAATGAGCAGTTCTTC
TRBV6-5	-	TRBD2	TRBJ2-7	CASSYSILAASYEQYF	TGTGCCAGCAGTTACTCGATACTAGCGGCCTCCTACGAGCAGTACTTC
TRBV5-4	-	-	TRBJ2-7	CASLESRDGGYEQYF	TGTGCCAGCTTAGAGTCGCGGGATGGAGGGTACGAGCAGTACTTC
TRBV9	-	-	TRBJ1-4	CASSVVPFREGGEKLFF	TGTGCCAGCAGCGTAGTCCCTTTTCGGGAAGGAGGGGAAAAACTGTTTTTT
TRBV6-6	-	TRBD1	TRBJ2-7	CASSTPRQGRYEQYF	TGTGCCAGCAGTACCCCAAGACAGGGTCGGTACGAGCAGTACTTC
TRBV6-6	-	-	TRBJ2-6	CASSYDRTSGANVLTF	TGTGCCAGCAGTTACGACAGGACCTCTGGGGCCAACGTCCTGACTTTC
TRBV30	-	-	TRBJ2-7	CAWSRQGSYEQYF	TGTGCCTGGAGTCGTCAGGGCTCCTACGAGCAGTACTTC
TRBV14	-	TRBD1	TRBJ2-1	CASSQEFPGGGEQFF	TGTGCCAGCAGCCAAGAATTTCCAGGGGGCGGGGAGCAGTTCTTC
TRBV7-6	-	TRBD2	TRBJ2-7	CASSLTSGGGYEQYF	TGTGCCAGCAGCTTGACTAGCGGGGGAGGTTACGAGCAGTACTTC
TRBV19	-	-	TRBJ2-2	CASSPLVSTGELFF	TGTGCCAGTAGCCCCCTTGTTTCCACCGGGGAGCTGTTTTTT
TRBV7-2	-	-	TRBJ1-1	CASTLGKTNTEAFF	TGTGCCAGCACCCTAGGGAAGACTAACACTGAAGCTTTCTTT
TRBV28	-	-	TRBJ2-1	CASSLSPTHRYNEQFF	TGTGCCAGCAGTTTATCCCCCACCCACCGGTACAATGAGCAGTTCTTC
TRBV29-1	once	-	TRBJ1-1	CSVRAGGNTEAFF	TGCAGCGTTAGGGCAGGAGGAAACACTGAAGCTTTCTTT
TRBV27	-	TRBD1	TRBJ2-7	CASSSAGTGTYEQYF	TGTGCCAGCAGTTCCGCCGGGACAGGGACCTACGAGCAGTACTTC
TRBV2	-	-	TRBJ1-2	CASGEVTRNYGYTF	TGTGCCAGCGGTGAAGTGACAAGGAACTATGGCTACACCTTC
TRBV19	-	-	TRBJ1-1	CASSIEAGWKSTEAFF	TGTGCCAGTAGTATAGAGGCAGGGTGGAAGAGCACTGAAGCTTTCTTT
TRBV4-1	-	-	TRBJ1-5	CASSLIQGMGQPQHF	TGCGCCAGCAGTCTCATACAGGGCATGGGGCAGCCCCAGCATTTT
TRBV27	-	TRBD2	TRBJ2-7	CASSLGTSGYEQYF	TGTGCCAGCAGTTTGGGGACTAGCGGCTACGAGCAGTACTTC
TRBV19	-	TRBD2	TRBJ2-7	CASSPRGGLVNEQYF	TGTGCCAGTAGTCCCCGGGGGGGGCTTGTCAACGAGCAGTACTTC
TRBV7-3	-	-	TRBJ2-3	CASSFRGGTDTQYF	TGTGCCAGCAGCTTCCGAGGTGGGACAGATACGCAGTATTTT
TRBV11-3	-	-	TRBJ2-5	CASSLRLSGREETQYF	TGTGCCAGCAGCTTACGACTATCGGGTAGAGAGGAGACCCAGTACTTC
TRBV6-1	-	-	TRBJ2-1	CASRNHEQFF	TGTGCCAGCCGCAACCATGAGCAGTTCTTC
TRBV11-2	-	-	TRBJ2-3	CASSPGSPDTQYF	TGTGCCAGCAGCCCTGGTTCCCCAGATACGCAGTATTTT
TRBV5-4	-	-	TRBJ2-2	CGGSGGPDTGELFF	TGTGGGGGGTCCGGGGGCCCAGACACCGGGGAGCTGTTTTTT
TRBV10-3	-	-	TRBJ2-1	CAISEWESANEQFF	TGTGCCATCAGTGAGTGGGAGTCGGCGAATGAGCAGTTCTTC
TRBV6-5	-	-	TRBJ2-5	CASSFEVWETQYF	TGTGCCAGCAGTTTCGAGGTTTGGGAGACCCAGTACTTC
TRBV5-8	-	-	TRBJ2-7	CASSLLGAGPYEQYF	TGTGCCAGCAGCTTGCTGGGGGCGGGCCCCTACGAGCAGTACTTC
TRBV27	-	-	TRBJ2-7	CASSLVGSQYEQYF	TGTGCCAGCAGTTTAGTCGGGAGTCAGTACGAGCAGTACTTC
TRBV28	-	-	TRBJ1-1	CASSFRRNTEAFF	TGTGCCAGCAGTTTTCGCAGGAACACTGAAGCTTTCTTT
TRBV6-5	once	TRBD1	TRBJ1-1	CASSYWGQGFTEAFF	TGTGCCAGCAGTTACTGGGGACAGGGATTTACTGAAGCTTTCTTT
TRBV28	-	TRBD2	TRBJ2-7	CASRKTRLASTSEQYF	TGTGCCAGCAGGAAAACTCGACTAGCGTCGACGTCCGAGCAGTACTTC
TRBV30	-	TRBD1	TRBJ2-4	CAWSVPTGVKNIQYF	TGTGCCTGGAGTGTACCGACAGGGGTTAAAAACATTCAGTACTTC
TRBV4-1	-	-	TRBJ2-3	CASSQDNGYTQYF	TGCGCCAGCAGCCAAGATAACGGATATACGCAGTATTTT
TRBV6-1	-	-	TRBJ2-3	CASSDGTDTQYF	TGTGCCAGCAGCGATGGCACAGATACGCAGTATTTT
TRBV5-5	-	TRBD1	TRBJ1-5	CASSWGQSNQPQHF	TGTGCCAGCAGCTGGGGACAGAGCAATCAGCCCCAGCATTTT
TRBV6-1	-	-	TRBJ2-2	CASTEQFTGELFF	TGTGCCAGCACGGAACAGTTCACCGGGGAGCTGTTTTTT
TRBV5-1	-	-	TRBJ1-2	CASSLGYGGLAGYTF	TGCGCCAGCAGCTTGGGGTATGGGGGCTTAGCTGGCTACACCTTC
TRBV11-3	-	TRBD1	TRBJ2-5	CASSSRTGEETQYF	TGTGCCAGCAGCTCGAGGACAGGAGAAGAGACCCAGTACTTC
TRBV4-2	-	-	TRBJ1-2	CASSRDSGGGYTF	TGTGCCAGCAGCCGGGACTCGGGGGGTGGCTACACCTTC
TRBV10-1	-	TRBD1	TRBJ1-5	CASSLDREEGNQPQHF	TGCGCCAGCAGTCTGGACAGGGAGGAAGGCAATCAGCCCCAGCATTTT
TRBV19	-	-	TRBJ2-7	CASSPGTARGEQYF	TGTGCCAGTAGTCCCGGGACGGCGAGGGGGGAGCAGTACTTC
TRBV5-1	-	TRBD1	TRBJ2-7	CASSLVFRGQGSSLDEQYF	TGCGCCAGCAGCTTGGTTTTTAGGGGACAGGGTTCCTCTCTGGACGAGCAGTACTTC
TRBV6-1	-	TRBD1	TRBJ2-7	CASSRKTGSAEQYF	TGTGCCAGCAGCCGCAAGACAGGGTCGGCCGAGCAGTACTTC
TRBV6-5	-	-	TRBJ1-2	CASSQRGVHTF	TGTGCCAGCTCCCAAAGGGGGGTTCACACCTTC
TRBV19	once	TRBD1	TRBJ1-5	CASSIVAGGGNQPQHF	TGTGCCAGTAGTATAGTGGCAGGGGGCGGCAATCAGCCCCAGCATTTT